This T cell receptor (beta chain) was sequenced during a study of blood T cell repertoires in COVID-19. The CDR3 runs 16 residues. Germline CDR1 is MGHRA and CDR2 is YSYEKL. V dropped 0 bases and J dropped 0 bases, with 10 bases sitting between them. Measured with immunoSEQ multiplex PCR; TCRdb has only the in-frame clones, and not every one. The sample consists of more than 110,000 clones, approximately 90% of them appearing once. This receptor was obtained from a man in his sixties with active or convalescent COVID-19. This chain uses TRBV4-1 with TRBJ2-3; no clear D. Sequenced input: peripheral blood. The CDR3 nucleotides read TGCGCCAGCAGCCAAGATCAGGCGCTGAGCACAGATACGCAGTATTTT. It codes for CASSQDQALSTDTQYF.